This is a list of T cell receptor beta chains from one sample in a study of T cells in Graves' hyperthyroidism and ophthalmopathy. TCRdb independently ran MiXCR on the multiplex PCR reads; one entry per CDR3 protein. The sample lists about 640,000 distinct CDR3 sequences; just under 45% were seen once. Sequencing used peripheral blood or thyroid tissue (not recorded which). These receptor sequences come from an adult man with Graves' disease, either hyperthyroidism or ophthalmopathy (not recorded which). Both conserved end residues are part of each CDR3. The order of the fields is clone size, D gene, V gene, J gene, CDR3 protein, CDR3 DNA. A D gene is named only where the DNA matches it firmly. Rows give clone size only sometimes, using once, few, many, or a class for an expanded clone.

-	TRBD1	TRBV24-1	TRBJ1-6	CATSEYAGGNSPLHF	TGTGCCACCAGTGAATACGCAGGGGGAAATTCACCCCTCCACTTT
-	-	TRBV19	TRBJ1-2	CASSEGGSRTYGYTF	TGTGCCAGTAGTGAGGGGGGATCGCGTACTTATGGCTACACCTTC
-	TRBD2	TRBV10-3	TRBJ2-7	CATGGPSSEQYF	TGTGCCACGGGGGGACCTTCCAGCGAGCAGTACTTC
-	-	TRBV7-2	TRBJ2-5	CASILGTEETQYF	TGTGCCAGCATCTTAGGTACAGAAGAGACCCAGTACTTC
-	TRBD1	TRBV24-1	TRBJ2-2	CATSDQRQGVRTGELFF	TGTGCCACCAGTGACCAACGACAGGGCGTACGGACCGGGGAGCTGTTTTTT
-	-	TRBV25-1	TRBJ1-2	CASSSATDYGYTF	TGTGCCAGCAGTTCGGCTACAGACTATGGCTACACCTTC
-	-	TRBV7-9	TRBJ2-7	CASSLRLTYEQYF	TGTGCCAGCAGTTTACGACTCACCTACGAGCAGTACTTC
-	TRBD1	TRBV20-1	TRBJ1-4	CSAFGGTVNEKLFF	TGCAGTGCTTTTGGTGGGACAGTGAATGAAAAACTGTTTTTT
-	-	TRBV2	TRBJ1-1	CASSGTTEAFF	TGTGCCAGCAGTGGGACGACGGAAGCTTTCTTT
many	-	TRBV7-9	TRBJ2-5	CASSHGSAGRETQYF	TGTGCCAGCAGCCATGGTAGCGCCGGGCGGGAGACCCAGTACTTC
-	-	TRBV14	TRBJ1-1	CASSQESGPNTEAFF	TGTGCCAGCAGCCAAGAGTCGGGCCCGAACACTGAAGCTTTCTTT
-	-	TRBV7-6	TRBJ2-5	CASSFSPGLTDQETQYF	TGTGCCAGCAGCTTTAGCCCCGGACTAACGGACCAAGAGACCCAGTACTTC
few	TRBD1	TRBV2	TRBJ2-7	CASSLSGDRLTYEQYF	TGTGCCAGCAGTCTTTCCGGGGACAGACTTACCTACGAGCAGTACTTC
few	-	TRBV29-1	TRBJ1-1	CSVGQGREAFF	TGCAGCGTTGGTCAGGGGCGAGAAGCTTTCTTT
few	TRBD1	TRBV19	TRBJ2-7	CASSEGQGATAYEQYF	TGTGCCAGTAGCGAGGGACAGGGGGCAACTGCCTACGAGCAGTACTTC
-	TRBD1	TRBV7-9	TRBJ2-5	CASSARGTGQFQETQYF	TGTGCCAGCAGCGCAAGAGGAACGGGACAGTTCCAAGAGACCCAGTACTTC
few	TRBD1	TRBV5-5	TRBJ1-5	CASSGGTGGREEPQHF	TGCGCCAGCAGCGGTGGGACAGGGGGCAGGGAAGAGCCCCAGCATTTT
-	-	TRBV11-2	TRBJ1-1	CASSLVSGASEAFF	TGTGCCAGCAGCTTAGTTTCAGGGGCGTCTGAAGCTTTCTTT
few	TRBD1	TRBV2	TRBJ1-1	CASIADRGRTEAFF	TGTGCCAGCATCGCGGACAGGGGGCGGACTGAAGCTTTCTTT
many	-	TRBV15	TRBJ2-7	CATSADLGYEQYF	TGTGCCACCAGCGCAGACTTAGGTTACGAGCAGTACTTC
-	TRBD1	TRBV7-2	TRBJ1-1	CASSSGQGYEAFF	TGTGCCAGCAGCTCGGGACAGGGCTATGAAGCTTTCTTT
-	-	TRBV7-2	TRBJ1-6	CASSLDLGGNQPLHF	TGTGCCAGCAGCTTAGATTTGGGAGGGAATCAGCCCCTCCACTTT
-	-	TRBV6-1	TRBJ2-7	CASSEGGLGSYEQYF	TGTGCCAGCAGTGAAGGCGGGCTGGGCTCCTACGAGCAGTACTTC
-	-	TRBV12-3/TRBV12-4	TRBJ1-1	CASSFSGNTETFF	TGTGCCAGCAGTTTCTCGGGGAACACTGAAACTTTCTTT
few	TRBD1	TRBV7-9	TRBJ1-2	CASSSGTVYQTPYGYTF	TGTGCCAGCAGCTCCGGGACAGTATACCAGACCCCCTATGGCTACACCTTC
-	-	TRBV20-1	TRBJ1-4	CSARIGGNLGKLFF	TGCAGTGCTAGGATTGGTGGTAATCTCGGAAAACTGTTTTTT
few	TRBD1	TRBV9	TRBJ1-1	CASSVMTGDTEAFF	TGTGCCAGCAGCGTTATGACAGGGGACACTGAAGCTTTCTTT
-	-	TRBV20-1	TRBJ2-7	CSASRSGTIYEQYF	TGCAGTGCTAGTAGGAGTGGGACCATCTACGAGCAGTACTTC
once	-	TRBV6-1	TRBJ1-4	CASSPRKMDALYEKLFF	TGTGCCAGCAGTCCTCGGAAGATGGACGCGCTTTATGAAAAACTGTTTTTT
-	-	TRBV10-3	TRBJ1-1	CASRGTLLSQWNTEAFF	TGTGCCAGCAGGGGAACATTGCTAAGCCAATGGAACACTGAAGCTTTCTTT
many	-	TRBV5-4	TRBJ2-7	CASSPDGGYEQYF	TGTGCCAGCAGCCCGGATGGGGGCTACGAGCAGTACTTC
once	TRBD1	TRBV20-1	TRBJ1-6	CSATDRGSPLHF	TGCAGTGCTACTGACAGGGGTTCACCCCTCCACTTT
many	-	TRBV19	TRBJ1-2	CASSRQDNYGYTF	TGTGCCAGTAGTCGACAGGATAACTATGGCTACACCTTC
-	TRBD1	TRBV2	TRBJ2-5	CASSERGQQETQYF	TGTGCCAGCAGTGAAAGGGGACAGCAAGAGACCCAGTACTTC